What follows are 14 T cell receptor beta chains derived from one specimen sequenced in a study of human T cells and chemical hapten exposure. Unfractionated whole blood was the source of the extracted total RNA. One entry per CDR3 protein results from TCRdb running MiXCR on the 5' RACE reads. Here the sample spans about 81,000 distinct CDR3 sequences, about 7.7% being singletons. These receptors were collected from a male donor in good health.

The J gene is TRBJ2-3, the V gene TRBV20-1; TRBD2 agrees at 8 bases. Per germline, CDR1 DFQATT and CDR2 SNEGSKA (reference sequence). The trim removed 1 base at V and 2 bases at J, leaving 17 bases unmatched. The CDR3 extends over 19 amino acids. The CDR3 loop is CSARGEVSGGGGPTDTQYF. CDR3 nucleotide sequence: TGCAGTGCTAGAGGAGAAGTCAGCGGGGGTGGGGGGCCCACAGATACGCAGTATTTT.

This clonotype occurred many times. For the CDR3, the DNA is TGCAGCACCCGGACAGGGGAACCCTACGAGCAGTACTTC. The encoded protein is CSTRTGEPYEQYF. The chain recombines TRBV29-1 with TRBJ2-7, with 9 bases identical to TRBD1. V lost 8 bases to trimming and J lost 2 bases; unmatched junction nucleotides: 7. The germline V gene encodes CDR1 SQVTM and CDR2 ANQGSEA. The CDR3 extends over 13 amino acids.

This clonotype was recorded at least ten times. The V and J genes are TRBV6-1 and TRBJ2-7; D remains ambiguous. The germline V gene has CDR1 MNHNS and CDR2 SASEGT. This CDR3 contains 12 residues. Between the trimmed V and J ends, which lost 1 base and 6 bases, there was a span of 7 bases. Written as DNA, the CDR3 is TGTGCCAGCAGTGAAGTCAGTCGCGAGCAGTACTTC. Protein product: CASSEVSREQYF.

This clonotype was seen at least ten times. J is TRBJ2-1 and V is TRBV5-4; perhaps TRBD2 as D (6 bases). The V gene's germline CDR1 is SGHNT and CDR2 YYREEE (reference sequence). V was cut by 0 bases and J by 1 base, with 11 bases left in between. The CDR3 totals 16 residues. CDR3 protein: CASSLDGSLSYNEQFF. The DNA of the CDR3 is TGTGCCAGCAGCTTGGACGGGAGTCTGTCCTACAATGAGCAGTTCTTC.

In this sample, this clonotype turned up many times. The V call is TRBV12-3 or TRBV12-4, the J call TRBJ2-7, with D possibly TRBD1 on 6 matching bases. The V and J ends lost 5 bases and 0 bases respectively, with 8 bases between them. This CDR3 contains 13 residues. CDR3 in amino acids: CASSPDSSYEQYF. CDR3 DNA sequence: TGTGCCAGCAGTCCGGACAGCTCCTACGAGCAGTACTTC.

This clonotype has more than one count but fewer than ten. The gene calls are TRBV29-1 and TRBJ2-3, with a tentative D call TRBD2 (5 bases). There are 16 residues in the CDR3. V was trimmed by 2 bases and J by 2 bases, leaving 17 bases between them. The germline V gene encodes CDR1 SQVTM and CDR2 ANQGSEA. The CDR3 here is CSVESVSSTITDTQYF. The CDR3 region has the DNA TGCAGCGTTGAATCTGTGAGTTCGACTATCACAGATACGCAGTATTTT.

The genes are TRBV3-1 and TRBJ2-6; no clear D. Germline CDR1 is LGHDT and CDR2 is YNNKEL (reference sequence). The V end was cut by 6 bases, the J end by 1 base, with 13 bases between. The CDR3 covers 16 residues. The CDR3 DNA reads as TGTGCCAGCAGTCGGGTTTTGGCGTCTGGGGCCAACGTCCTGACTTTC. Protein product: CASSRVLASGANVLTF.

About this clonotype itself: This sequence may be a read error, since a much larger clone differs from it by one base. The genes are TRBV29-1 and TRBJ2-7; TRBD1 or TRBD2 may be the D gene (5 bases each). Germline-derived CDR1 and CDR2 are SQVTM and ANQGSEA. With 4 bases removed from V and 5 bases from J, the gap between germline ends came to 15 bases. The CDR3 totals 13 residues. The CDR3 here is CSVGVRDEDEQYF. The CDR3 bases are TGCAGCGTTGGGGTCAGGGACGAGGACGAGCAGTACTTC.

This clonotype was counted between two and nine times. The chain is built from TRBV7-9 and TRBJ1-5; D perhaps matches TRBD1 (5 bases). The CDR3 runs 13 residues. V lost 5 bases to trimming and J lost 5 bases, with 10 bases between them. CDR1 is SEHNR and CDR2 is FQNEAQ in the germline V gene (reference sequence). The CDR3 DNA follows: TGTGCCAGCAGCATACTAGGGGATCAGCCCCAGCATTTT. Translating gives CASSILGDQPQHF.

The rearrangement links TRBV10-3 to TRBJ1-5; weak D call: TRBD1 (5 bases). CDR1 and CDR2 (germline): ENHRY, SYGVKD. The CDR3 length is 12 residues. The ends were cut back, 6 bases at V and 5 bases at J, with 8 bases in the middle. CDR3 amino acids: CAISDSDQPQHF. CDR3 DNA: TGTGCCATCAGCGACAGCGATCAGCCCCAGCATTTT.

The chain recombines TRBV30 with TRBJ1-1, with TRBD1 matching over 8 bases. The germline gives CDR1 GTSNPN, CDR2 SVGIG (reference sequence). The CDR3 spans 17 residues. Trimming removed 0 bases from V and 0 bases from J; junction bases left unmatched: 9. CDR3 protein: CAWSVQGQAYMNTEAFF. CDR3 bases: TGTGCCTGGAGTGTACAGGGACAGGCCTACATGAACACTGAAGCTTTCTTT.

Worth noting for this clonotype: This may be a read error, as it is one base from a much larger clone. The chain links TRBV4-3 to TRBJ2-1; TRBD1 aligns across 7 bases. Trimming removed 4 bases from V and 5 bases from J; junction bases left unmatched: 8. The CDR3 totals 15 residues. CDR1 and CDR2 (germline): LGHNA, YSLEER. DNA for the CDR3: TGCGCCAGCAGCCGCTGGGACAGCGCAGACAATGAGCAGTTCTTC. Translated: CASSRWDSADNEQFF.

There are a few counts of this clonotype. This sequence joins TRBV10-3 and TRBJ2-3, with 12 bases identical to TRBD2. J was trimmed by 0 bases and V by 3 bases; bases with no gene match: 13. This CDR3 has 20 amino acids. Per germline, CDR1 ENHRY and CDR2 SYGVKD. The chain's CDR3 is CAISDHPGLAGVLSTDTQYF. In DNA form, the CDR3 reads TGTGCCATCAGTGACCATCCGGGACTAGCGGGCGTGTTGAGCACAGATACGCAGTATTTT.

The chain is built from TRBV25-1 and TRBJ2-7; D unclear. The CDR3 sequence is 12 residues long. The V and J ends lost 2 bases and 5 bases respectively, with 7 bases between them. Germline loops: CDR1 MGHDK, CDR2 SYGVNS. In DNA form, the CDR3 reads TGTGCCAGCAGTGAAGCTGTAAACGAGCAGTACTTC. Its protein product is CASSEAVNEQYF.